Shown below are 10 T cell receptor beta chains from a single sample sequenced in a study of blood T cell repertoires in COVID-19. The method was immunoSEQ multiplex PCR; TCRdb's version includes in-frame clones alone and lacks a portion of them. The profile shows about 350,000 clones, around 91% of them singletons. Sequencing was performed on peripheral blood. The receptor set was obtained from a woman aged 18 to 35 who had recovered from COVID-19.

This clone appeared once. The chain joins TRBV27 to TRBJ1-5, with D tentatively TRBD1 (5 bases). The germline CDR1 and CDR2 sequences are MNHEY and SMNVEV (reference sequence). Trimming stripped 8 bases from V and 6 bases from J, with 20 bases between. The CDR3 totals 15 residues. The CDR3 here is CASGDSPEGSQPQHF. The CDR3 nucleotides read TGTGCCAGCGGAGACAGCCCCGAAGGTAGTCAGCCCCAGCATTTT.

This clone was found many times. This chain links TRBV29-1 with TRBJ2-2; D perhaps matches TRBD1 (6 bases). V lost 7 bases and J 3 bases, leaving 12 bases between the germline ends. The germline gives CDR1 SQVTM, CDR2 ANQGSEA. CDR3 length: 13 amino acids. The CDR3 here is CSAAAGDTGELFF. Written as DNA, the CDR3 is TGCAGCGCGGCAGCAGGGGACACCGGGGAGCTGTTTTTT.

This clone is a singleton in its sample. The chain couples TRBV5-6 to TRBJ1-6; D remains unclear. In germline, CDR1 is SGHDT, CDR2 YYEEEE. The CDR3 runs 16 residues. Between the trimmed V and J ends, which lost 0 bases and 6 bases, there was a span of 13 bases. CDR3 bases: TGTGCCAGCAGCTTGGGAAAATGGGCTGTTAATTCACCCCTCCACTTT. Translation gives CASSLGKWAVNSPLHF.

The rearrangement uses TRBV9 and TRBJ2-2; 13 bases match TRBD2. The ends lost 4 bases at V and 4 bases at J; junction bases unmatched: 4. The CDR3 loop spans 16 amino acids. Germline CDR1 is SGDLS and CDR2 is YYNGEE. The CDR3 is CASSPGLAGATGELFF. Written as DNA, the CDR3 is TGTGCCAGCAGCCCCGGACTAGCGGGGGCCACCGGGGAGCTGTTTTTT.

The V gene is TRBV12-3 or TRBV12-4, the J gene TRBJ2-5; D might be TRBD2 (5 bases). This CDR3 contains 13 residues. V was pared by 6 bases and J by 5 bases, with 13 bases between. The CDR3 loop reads CASRHTPGETQYF. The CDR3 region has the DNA TGTGCCAGCAGGCATACCCCGGGGGAGACCCAGTACTTC.

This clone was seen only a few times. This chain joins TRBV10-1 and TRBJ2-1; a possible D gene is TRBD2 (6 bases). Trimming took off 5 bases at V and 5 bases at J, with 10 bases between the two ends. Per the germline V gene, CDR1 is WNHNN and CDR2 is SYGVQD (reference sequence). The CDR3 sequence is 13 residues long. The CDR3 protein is CASSWGDHNEQFF. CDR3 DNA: TGCGCCAGCAGTTGGGGGGACCACAATGAGCAGTTCTTC.

Written as DNA, the CDR3 is TGTGCCAGCACGACAGGGTTATGGACAGATACGCAGTATTTT. As protein: CASTTGLWTDTQYF. The chain carries TRBV19 and TRBJ2-3; 7 positions agree with TRBD1. Germline V gives CDR1 LNHDA, CDR2 SQIVND (reference sequence). The CDR3 totals 14 residues. V lost 9 bases, J lost 3 bases, and 9 bases stayed unmatched.

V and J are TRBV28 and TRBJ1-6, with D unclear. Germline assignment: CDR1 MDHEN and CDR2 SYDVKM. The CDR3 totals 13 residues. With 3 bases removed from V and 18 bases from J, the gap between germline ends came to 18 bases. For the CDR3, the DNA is TGTGCCAGCAGTTTGCGCGGGAAGCAGGCTCACCACTTT. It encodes CASSLRGKQAHHF.

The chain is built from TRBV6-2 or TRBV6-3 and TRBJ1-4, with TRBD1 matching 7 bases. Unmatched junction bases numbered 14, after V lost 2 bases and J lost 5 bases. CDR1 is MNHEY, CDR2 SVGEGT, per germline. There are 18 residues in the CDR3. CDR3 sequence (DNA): TGTGCCAGCAGTTACCCGGGACAGCCCAGACCTCGGAATGAAAAACTGTTTTTT. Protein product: CASSYPGQPRPRNEKLFF.

CDR3 region: CSAIAGSLHNEQFF. The CDR3 DNA sequence: TGCAGCGCGATAGCGGGATCGCTCCACAATGAGCAGTTCTTC. The chain combines TRBV29-1 with TRBJ2-1; 8 bases agree with TRBD2. Germline V gene data show CDR1 as SQVTM and CDR2 as ANQGSEA. Losses at the gene ends were 7 bases for V and 5 bases for J; bases not matched to a gene: 10. The CDR3 covers 14 residues.